This T cell receptor (beta chain) is drawn from a study of CD8+ T cells in alopecia areata (dated by TCRdb to the late 2010s). Study-level background: Female C3H/HeJ recipients, roughly 6-11 weeks old, were grafted with skin from C3H/HeJ donors with spontaneous alopecia (about 6-12 months old). High-throughput TCRbeta sequencing was used to examine T cell clonal expansion in alopecia areata in both the C3H/HeJ mouse model and human patients. In humans, TCRbeta sequencing was performed on scalp tissue and on sorted CD4+ and CD8+ peripheral blood T cells from healthy controls and from patients with patchy or totalis/universalis alopecia areata. Scalp clonality was compared across normal scalp (n=4), patchy alopecia areata scalp (n=8), and alopecia totalis/universalis scalp (n=8). RNA came from the PAXgene miRNA kit for fixed scalp, the miRNeasy kit for PBMCs, and the RNeasy kit for mouse skin. Amplification of TCRbeta CDR3 regions was done by immunoSEQ multiplex PCR using 35 Vbeta forward primers and 13 Jbeta reverse primers.

This clone was seen many times. The antigen it binds to is not known. Gene names and germline sequences refer to the mouse in this case. The observed sequence ends 4 residues before the CDR3 terminus, with the missing tail filled in from the germline J gene. V lost 5 bases and J lost 1 base, and the count of bases not matched to a germline gene is 3. Including cysteine and phenylalanine, the CDR3 has 16 amino acids. The DNA shown is the part of the CDR3 that was read: 36 bases, in frame from base 1. CDR1 and CDR2 (FNHDT, SITEND) derive from the germline V gene (reference sequence). The method was the immunoSEQ multiplex PCR assay. For TCR sequencing, RNA was extracted from every sample and reverse transcribed into cDNA to serve as template. SuperScript III was used for first-strand cDNA synthesis, primed with a 2:1 mix of oligo-dT and random hexamers. A synthetic immune receptor repertoire was used to measure amplification bias, and any remaining bias was corrected computationally. Sequencing of the libraries was done on Illumina HiSeq using 60 bp reads that spanned the CDR3 and were read from J toward V. The authors processed their data as follows. Raw reads were preprocessed to remove errors, and CDR3 was defined by IMGT conventions from the conserved cysteine to phenylalanine. To get clonality, Shannon entropy was normalized by log2 of the number of productive unique TCRs and the result was subtracted from 1. Scalp TCRbeta sequences were cross-referenced with sorted blood CD4 and CD8 repertoires so that the CD4 or CD8 identity of scalp clones could be inferred. TCRdb's version of the immuneACCESS table is confined to in-frame rearrangements and falls short of the full clone set. An unresolved V gene accounts for under half of the shortfall where checked; the remainder is of unknown origin. For V, J and clone size, that table is used; D and trimming come from the DNA. There are around 9,600 clones in this sample, and none of them is a singleton. Of the sample, about 20% falls within the top ten clones.

The paper's findings and limits, for the study overall: Higher clonality and more expanded CD8+ clones were observed in lesional scalp than in normal scalp, particularly in alopecia totalis/universalis, a finding suggestive of antigenic drive. Resident alphabeta T cells in normal human skin are also sequenced, complicating scalp TCR repertoire analysis, unlike mouse skin dominated by gammadelta T cells. Shared TCR sequences between patients were less evident than in mice, which may be partly attributable to HLA diversity in the patient population.

Cells from mouse cutaneous lymph nodes were pooled, stained for CD4, CD8alpha, NKG2D, NKG2ACE and other markers, and then sorted on a BD Influx. The material sequenced was CD8+ T cells sorted from a lymph node. This receptor was taken from a C3H/HeJ mouse with alopecia areata. Members of this strain share the MHC haplotype H2-k. Rearrangement joined TRBV19 to TRBJ2-2; TRBD2 matches 12 bases in the middle. CDR3 loop: CASSTDWGGNTGQLYF. The DNA read from the CDR3 is TGTGCCAGCAGCACGGACTGGGGGGGAAACACCGGG.